One sample yielded the 20 T cell receptor beta chains listed below, sequenced in a study of CD8+ T cells in alopecia areata. Sequencing relied on a cDNA template that was reverse transcribed from extracted RNA. The assay was immunoSEQ multiplex PCR, and TCRdb's table has in-frame clones only and misses some. The sample holds 190,000 or so clones, about three fifths seen once. Treatment denoted: oral pan-JAK inhibitor, 5-10 mg twice daily. The sample was CD8+ T cells sorted from blood, taken at week 24, from a patient treated with tofacitinib. All receptors derive from a human donor with alopecia areata.

The rearrangement links TRBV19 to TRBJ1-1; the D is unclear. This CDR3 is 14 amino acids long. Per the germline V gene, CDR1 is LNHDA and CDR2 is SQIVND (reference sequence). Trimming took 6 bases from V and 3 from J, leaving 14 bases between them. The chain's CDR3 is CASRVWAADTEAFF. The CDR3 coding sequence is TGTGCCAGTAGAGTTTGGGCGGCCGACACTGAAGCTTTCTTT.

In the case of this clone: An end of the junction does not agree with germline; a read error may underlie this. J is TRBJ2-7 and V is TRBV7-8; 10 nucleotides agree with TRBD2. The CDR3 runs 14 residues. Germline CDR1 SGHVS, CDR2 FQNEAQ. CDR3: CASSPVGLAGALAF. Here the CDR3 DNA reads TGTGCCAGCTCGCCGGTCGGGCTAGCGGGGGCACTTGCCTTC.

V gene TRBV30 combines with J gene TRBJ2-7; 8 bases match TRBD1. Germline-derived CDR1 and CDR2 are GTSNPN and SVGIG (reference sequence). V was pared by 0 bases and J by 8 bases, with 6 bases of the junction left unmatched. This CDR3 region has 13 residues. CDR3 region: CAWSVGQGGQQYF. The CDR3 DNA reads TGTGCCTGGAGTGTAGGACAGGGCGGCCAGCAGTACTTC. The full variable domain, completed using reference TRBV30 and TRBJ2-7, is SQTIHQWPATLVQPVGSPLSLECTVEGTSNPNLYWYRQAAGRGLQLLFYSVGIGQISSEVPQNLSASRPQDRQFILSSKKLLLSDSGFYLCAWSVGQGGQQYFGPGTRLTVT.

In this sample, this clone turned up a few times. The V and J genes are TRBV27 and TRBJ1-1; no reliable D call. Germline-derived CDR1 and CDR2 are MNHEY and SMNVEV (reference sequence). Deletions cut 4 bases from V and 2 bases from J, with 5 bases between. The CDR3 covers 12 residues. CDR3 sequence (DNA): TGTGCCAGCAGTTCTTCTAACACTGAAGCTTTCTTT. Its protein product is CASSSSNTEAFF.

The V and J genes are TRBV5-1 and TRBJ1-6; possible D gene TRBD1, 5 bases. Germline lookup yields CDR1 SGHRS and CDR2 YFSETQ. V lost 4 bases and J 6 bases, leaving 14 bases between the germline ends. The CDR3 runs 15 residues. For the CDR3, the DNA is TGCGCCAGCAGCGACAGCTTAGACGCTAATTCACCCCTCCACTTT. Translation: CASSDSLDANSPLHF.

This clone was seen just once. The chain has TRBV10-3 and TRBJ1-5; tentatively, D is TRBD1 (5 bases). Deletions cut 3 bases from V and 3 bases from J, with 15 bases between. Germline loops: CDR1 ENHRY, CDR2 SYGVKD. This CDR3 has 16 residues. CDR3 region: CAISDRGTRNNQPQHF. The CDR3 DNA is TGTGCCATCAGTGACCGGGGGACGAGGAACAATCAGCCCCAGCATTTT.

This clone is medium-sized in the sample. This sample includes further DNA sequences coding for the same CDR3. The genes are TRBV18 and TRBJ1-2; possible D gene TRBD1, 5 bases. The CDR3 is 14 amino acids. The germline V and J ends were trimmed by 0 bases and 5 bases, with 10 bases remaining between them. The V gene's germline CDR1 is KGHSH and CDR2 LQKENI. The CDR3 sequence is CASSPPTESYGYTF. DNA of the CDR3: TGTGCCAGCTCACCACCGACAGAATCGTATGGCTACACCTTC. The full variable domain, completed using reference TRBV18 and TRBJ1-2, is NAGVMQNPRHLVRRRGQEARLRCSPMKGHSHVYWYRQLPEEGLKFMVYLQKENIIDESGMPKERFSAEFPKEGPSILRIQQVVRGDSAAYFCASSPPTESYGYTFGSGTRLTVV.

This clone was seen only once. The genes are TRBV7-9 and TRBJ2-1; 10 nucleotides match TRBD1. The ends lost 5 bases at V and 9 bases at J; junction bases unmatched: 13. This CDR3 contains 16 residues. Germline CDR1 and CDR2: SEHNR and FQNEAQ (reference sequence). CDR3 region: CASSRRLGTGVGEQFF. The CDR3 DNA reads as TGTGCCAGCAGCCGCCGATTAGGGACAGGGGTGGGTGAGCAGTTCTTC.

This clone was seen only once. This chain uses TRBV30 with TRBJ2-1; no clear D. V lost 4 bases, J lost 5 bases, and 9 bases lay in between. Germline CDR1 reads GTSNPN; CDR2 reads SVGIG (reference sequence). There are 12 residues in the CDR3. The CDR3 is CAWNEADNEQFF. The DNA for the CDR3 is TGTGCCTGGAATGAGGCGGACAATGAGCAGTTCTTC.

A remark on this clone: The germline gene is not matched at one end of the junction; a read error may be the cause. This sequence joins TRBV29-1 and TRBJ1-2; maybe TRBD1 (5 bases). The CDR3 is made up of 15 amino acids. The germline V gene encodes CDR1 SQVTM and CDR2 ANQGSEA. CDR3 protein: CSVEGAALNVYGYTF. CDR3 sequence (DNA): TGCAGCGTCGAAGGGGCAGCCCTTAATGTCTATGGCTACACCTTC.

The gene calls are TRBV27 and TRBJ1-2; 7 bases are a match to TRBD1. The CDR3 has 15 residues. J gave up 7 bases and V 1 base, and 9 bases lay outside the gene matches. The germline V gene has CDR1 MNHEY and CDR2 SMNVEV (reference sequence). CDR3 sequence (DNA): TGTGCCAGCAGTTTATTCTTAGGGGGCTCGGGTGGCTACACCTTC. Residues: CASSLFLGGSGGYTF.

As concerns this clone: This sample includes further DNA sequences coding for the same CDR3. The V call is TRBV27, the J call TRBJ2-7; D not certain. The CDR3 totals 11 residues. The V end was cut by 5 bases, the J end by 2 bases, with 4 bases between. The V gene's germline CDR1 is MNHEY and CDR2 SMNVEV (reference sequence). This CDR3 is CASSTPYEQYF. For the CDR3, the DNA is TGTGCCAGCAGTACGCCCTACGAGCAGTACTTC.

The V call is TRBV4-1, the J call TRBJ1-5, with D uncertain. The CDR3 loop spans 13 amino acids. Germline CDR1 MGHRA, CDR2 YSYEKL. With 1 base removed from V and 4 bases from J, the gap between germline ends came to 5 bases. The chain's CDR3 is CASSQGVNQPQHF. The CDR3 DNA reads TGCGCCAGCAGCCAAGGGGTGAATCAGCCCCAGCATTTT.

The chain combines TRBV5-1 with TRBJ2-5; a possible D gene is TRBD1 (6 bases). The CDR3 extends over 16 amino acids. Germline lookup yields CDR1 SGHRS and CDR2 YFSETQ. V was cut by 6 bases and J by 4 bases, with 22 bases left in between. CDR3 residues: CASIPGQNWHLETQYF. DNA of the CDR3: TGCGCCAGCATCCCCGGACAGAATTGGCACCTAGAGACCCAGTACTTC. Full variable domain (rest looked up from reference TRBV5-1 and TRBJ2-5): KAGVTQTPRYLIKTRGQQVTLSCSPISGHRSVSWYQQTPGQGLQFLFEYFSETQRNKGNFPGRFSGRQFSNSRSEMNVSTLELGDSALYLCASIPGQNWHLETQYFGPGTRLLVL.

The rearrangement joins TRBV25-1 to TRBJ2-1; D not certain. Looked up from germline, CDR1 is MGHDK and CDR2 is SYGVNS. V lost 5 bases, J lost 0 bases, and 8 bases lay in between. This CDR3 is 14 amino acids long. The CDR3 here is CASSPTSSYNEQFF. CDR3 in DNA: TGTGCCAGCAGTCCCACGAGCTCCTACAATGAGCAGTTCTTC.

The chain is built from TRBV5-1 and TRBJ2-1; 11 bases match TRBD1. The V segment lost 2 bases and the J segment 6 bases; nucleotides outside the gene matches: 4. The V gene's germline CDR1 is SGHRS and CDR2 YFSETQ. CDR3 length: 15 amino acids. Here the CDR3 DNA reads TGCGCCAGCAGCTTATCGGGACAGGGGGGCAATGAGCAGTTCTTC. It yields the protein CASSLSGQGGNEQFF.

The rearrangement uses TRBV6-6 and TRBJ2-3; no firm D call. Germline V gene lookup returns CDR1 MNHNY and CDR2 SVGAGI (reference sequence). The CDR3 has 15 amino acids. The ends were cut back, 4 bases at V and 4 bases at J, with 15 bases in the middle. Here the CDR3 DNA reads TGTGCCAGCAGTTTGACGGCCCCGGTTGCAGATACGCAGTATTTT. Its protein is CASSLTAPVADTQYF.

This clone appeared a few times. This chain connects TRBV10-3 to TRBJ2-2; 8 bases match TRBD1. The CDR3 has 15 residues. J gave up 4 bases and V 3 bases, and 4 bases lay outside the gene matches. Germline assignment: CDR1 ENHRY and CDR2 SYGVKD. CDR3 residues: CAISDRGRGTGELFF. In DNA, the CDR3 is TGTGCCATCAGTGACAGGGGGCGAGGCACCGGGGAGCTGTTTTTT.

V is TRBV9 and J is TRBJ2-7; TRBD2 aligns across 11 bases. J gave up 2 bases and V 0 bases, and 4 bases lay outside the gene matches. CDR3 size: 16 residues. From germline, CDR1 is SGDLS and CDR2 YYNGEE. The CDR3 loop is CASSVGSSGGTYEQYF. In nucleotides, the CDR3 is TGTGCCAGCAGCGTAGGTTCTAGCGGGGGGACCTACGAGCAGTACTTC. Based on the CDR3 plus reference TRBV9 and TRBJ2-7, the full variable domain is DSGVTQTPKHLITATGQRVTLRCSPRSGDLSVYWYQQSLDQGLQFLIQYYNGEERAKGNILERFSAQQFPDLHSELNLSSLELGDSALYFCASSVGSSGGTYEQYFGPGTRLTVT.

In this sample, this clone turned up a few times. This chain joins TRBV10-3 and TRBJ1-1, with 7 bases aligning to TRBD1. The CDR3 contains 13 residues. Trimming took 10 bases from V and 1 from J; bases not matched to a gene: 6. Germline V gene data show CDR1 as ENHRY and CDR2 as SYGVKD. The CDR3 is CATQGRENTEAFF. In DNA form, the CDR3 reads TGTGCCACACAGGGGAGGGAGAACACTGAAGCTTTCTTT.